These T cell receptor beta chains were read from a single sample in a study of cytomegalovirus exposure and HLA in healthy donors. Clones were sequenced by immunoSEQ multiplex PCR, and TCRdb holds only the in-frame ones, with some missing. The repertoire holds around 170,000 clones, with over 65% as singletons. Sequences were obtained from PBMCs. The receptor set was obtained from a woman between 50 and 59 years old in good health and CMV-seropositive. Each CDR3 is given with its conserved first and last residue. A D gene is named only where the DNA matches it firmly. Expanded clones get a size class; other rows say once, few or many, or leave the size out.

clone_size: -
v_call: TRBV7-3
j_call: TRBJ1-3
d_call: TRBD1
cdr3_aa: CASSFAGGGSGNTIYF
cdr3_nt: TGTGCCAGCAGCTTCGCAGGGGGAGGCTCTGGAAACACCATATATTTT

clone_size: -
v_call: TRBV19
j_call: TRBJ1-2
d_call: -
cdr3_aa: CASSMSGLYGYTF
cdr3_nt: TGTGCCAGTAGTATGAGTGGTCTCTATGGCTACACCTTC

clone_size: -
v_call: TRBV5-1
j_call: TRBJ2-2
d_call: -
cdr3_aa: CASSGLFTGELFF
cdr3_nt: TGCGCCAGCAGCGGGCTGTTCACCGGGGAGCTGTTTTTT

clone_size: -
v_call: TRBV13
j_call: TRBJ2-3
d_call: -
cdr3_aa: CASGDGEVVGTDTQYF
cdr3_nt: TGTGCCAGCGGGGATGGGGAGGTCGTTGGCACAGATACGCAGTATTTT

clone_size: -
v_call: TRBV11-2
j_call: TRBJ2-7
d_call: -
cdr3_aa: CASSSLGGPSYEQYF
cdr3_nt: TGTGCCAGCAGCTCCCTGGGGGGGCCATCCTACGAGCAGTACTTC

clone_size: -
v_call: TRBV9
j_call: TRBJ2-3
d_call: TRBD2
cdr3_aa: CASSPPAGLAGNTQYF
cdr3_nt: TGTGCCAGCAGCCCACCCGCGGGATTAGCGGGGAATACGCAGTATTTT

clone_size: -
v_call: TRBV2
j_call: TRBJ1-2
d_call: TRBD1
cdr3_aa: CASRAGGANYGYTF
cdr3_nt: TGTGCCAGCAGAGCAGGGGGAGCTAACTATGGCTACACCTTC

clone_size: -
v_call: TRBV7-2
j_call: TRBJ1-5
d_call: TRBD1
cdr3_aa: CASSSGQGVGQPQHF
cdr3_nt: TGTGCCAGCAGCTCGGGACAGGGTGTTGGTCAGCCCCAGCATTTT

clone_size: once
v_call: TRBV28
j_call: TRBJ1-2
d_call: TRBD1
cdr3_aa: CASSSRGQGNYGYTF
cdr3_nt: TGTGCCAGCAGTTCCCGGGGACAGGGGAACTATGGCTACACCTTC

clone_size: few
v_call: TRBV7-2
j_call: TRBJ2-7
d_call: TRBD1
cdr3_aa: CASSSRQGSYEQYF
cdr3_nt: TGTGCCAGCAGCTCACGACAGGGGTCCTACGAGCAGTACTTC

clone_size: -
v_call: TRBV5-1
j_call: TRBJ2-1
d_call: TRBD2
cdr3_aa: CASSFRLAGSHNEQFF
cdr3_nt: TGCGCCAGCAGCTTCCGACTAGCGGGGTCCCACAATGAGCAGTTCTTC

clone_size: -
v_call: TRBV7-9
j_call: TRBJ2-7
d_call: TRBD2
cdr3_aa: CASSLDGGAPHEQYF
cdr3_nt: TGTGCCAGCAGCTTAGACGGGGGGGCCCCCCACGAGCAGTACTTC

clone_size: -
v_call: TRBV6-6
j_call: TRBJ2-7
d_call: TRBD2
cdr3_aa: CASSRGSGGESYEQYF
cdr3_nt: TGTGCCAGCAGTCGAGGGAGCGGGGGGGAATCCTACGAGCAGTACTTC

clone_size: once
v_call: TRBV5-1
j_call: TRBJ1-6
d_call: TRBD1
cdr3_aa: CASSLQTGISSPLHF
cdr3_nt: TGCGCCAGCAGCTTGCAGACAGGGATCAGTTCACCCCTCCACTTT

clone_size: -
v_call: TRBV4-1
j_call: TRBJ2-1
d_call: TRBD2
cdr3_aa: CASSQDWTSEAPFDEQFF
cdr3_nt: TGCGCCAGCAGCCAAGATTGGACTAGCGAAGCCCCTTTTGATGAGCAGTTCTTC

clone_size: once
v_call: TRBV6-5
j_call: TRBJ1-1
d_call: TRBD1
cdr3_aa: CASSPHGQVNTEAFF
cdr3_nt: TGTGCCAGCAGTCCCCACGGACAGGTAAACACTGAAGCTTTCTTT

clone_size: -
v_call: TRBV20-1
j_call: TRBJ2-3
d_call: -
cdr3_aa: CSAEPGDTQYF
cdr3_nt: TGCAGTGCCGAACCGGGAGATACGCAGTATTTT

clone_size: -
v_call: TRBV7-9
j_call: TRBJ1-6
d_call: TRBD1
cdr3_aa: CASSFGQGSSYNSPLHF
cdr3_nt: TGTGCCAGCTCTTTCGGACAGGGAAGTTCGTATAATTCACCCCTCCACTTT

clone_size: -
v_call: TRBV28
j_call: TRBJ2-2
d_call: -
cdr3_aa: CASRPLEGSNTGELFF
cdr3_nt: TGTGCCAGCAGGCCCTTGGAGGGGTCGAACACCGGGGAGCTGTTTTTT

clone_size: -
v_call: TRBV9
j_call: TRBJ2-1
d_call: TRBD2
cdr3_aa: CASSVTSGLYNEQFF
cdr3_nt: TGTGCCAGCAGCGTGACTAGCGGCCTGTACAATGAGCAGTTCTTC

clone_size: -
v_call: TRBV2
j_call: TRBJ1-3
d_call: -
cdr3_aa: CASSPLTVMSGNTIYF
cdr3_nt: TGTGCCAGCAGTCCTTTGACAGTCATGTCTGGAAACACCATATATTTT

clone_size: -
v_call: TRBV6-5
j_call: TRBJ2-7
d_call: TRBD2
cdr3_aa: CASTASGGPVKQYF
cdr3_nt: TGTGCCAGCACCGCTAGCGGGGGGCCTGTGAAGCAGTACTTC

clone_size: -
v_call: TRBV5-6
j_call: TRBJ2-3
d_call: -
cdr3_aa: CASSFTWRTDTQYF
cdr3_nt: TGTGCCAGCAGCTTCACATGGCGCACAGATACGCAGTATTTT

clone_size: -
v_call: TRBV7-3
j_call: TRBJ2-3
d_call: -
cdr3_aa: CASSFRAGGDTQYF
cdr3_nt: TGTGCCAGCAGCTTTAGGGCAGGCGGGGATACGCAGTATTTT

clone_size: -
v_call: TRBV28
j_call: TRBJ1-5
d_call: TRBD1
cdr3_aa: CASSLLGGSGQPQHF
cdr3_nt: TGTGCCAGCAGTTTACTAGGGGGCTCGGGGCAGCCCCAGCATTTT

clone_size: -
v_call: TRBV13
j_call: TRBJ2-2
d_call: TRBD1
cdr3_aa: CASSFWTATGVSGELFF
cdr3_nt: TGTGCCAGCAGCTTTTGGACCGCGACAGGGGTATCCGGGGAGCTGTTTTTT

clone_size: -
v_call: TRBV27
j_call: TRBJ2-7
d_call: TRBD1
cdr3_aa: CASSSRQGPYEQYF
cdr3_nt: TGTGCCAGCAGCTCTCGACAGGGACCCTACGAGCAGTACTTC

clone_size: -
v_call: TRBV6-1
j_call: TRBJ1-2
d_call: TRBD1
cdr3_aa: CASSLQGAGGYTF
cdr3_nt: TGTGCCAGCAGCCTACAGGGGGCGGGAGGCTACACCTTC

clone_size: once
v_call: TRBV5-6
j_call: TRBJ1-5
d_call: -
cdr3_aa: CASSLQGFNQPQHF
cdr3_nt: TGTGCCAGCAGCCTACAGGGTTTTAATCAGCCCCAGCATTTT

clone_size: -
v_call: TRBV2
j_call: TRBJ2-7
d_call: TRBD1
cdr3_aa: CASRLGQGQYEQYF
cdr3_nt: TGTGCCAGCAGGCTTGGACAGGGGCAATACGAGCAGTACTTC

clone_size: once
v_call: TRBV21-1
j_call: TRBJ2-7
d_call: -
cdr3_aa: CASSKEASGALSYEQYF
cdr3_nt: TGTGCCAGCAGCAAAGAGGCTAGCGGGGCCCTCTCCTACGAGCAGTACTTC

clone_size: -
v_call: TRBV7-3
j_call: TRBJ2-1
d_call: TRBD2
cdr3_aa: CASSRLGLAAGNEQFF
cdr3_nt: TGTGCCAGCAGCCGATTAGGACTAGCGGCGGGGAATGAGCAGTTCTTC

clone_size: -
v_call: TRBV30
j_call: TRBJ2-7
d_call: TRBD2
cdr3_aa: CAWSLPGLIYEQYF
cdr3_nt: TGTGCCTGGAGTCTCCCGGGACTAATCTACGAGCAGTACTTC

clone_size: -
v_call: TRBV7-2
j_call: TRBJ2-2
d_call: -
cdr3_aa: CASSPRERAVGTGELFF
cdr3_nt: TGTGCCAGCAGCCCTCGAGAGAGGGCGGTTGGCACCGGGGAGCTGTTTTTT

clone_size: -
v_call: TRBV18
j_call: TRBJ2-1
d_call: TRBD2
cdr3_aa: CASSPPLAGGPKEQFF
cdr3_nt: TGTGCCAGCTCACCACCCCTAGCGGGGGGGCCTAAGGAGCAGTTCTTC

clone_size: once
v_call: TRBV6-1
j_call: TRBJ2-1
d_call: -
cdr3_aa: CASSEGRSSYNEQFF
cdr3_nt: TGTGCCAGCAGTGAAGGAAGAAGCTCCTATAATGAGCAGTTCTTC

clone_size: -
v_call: TRBV7-9
j_call: TRBJ2-1
d_call: -
cdr3_aa: CASILAGQTYNEQFF
cdr3_nt: TGTGCCAGCATCCTGGCGGGACAGACCTACAATGAGCAGTTCTTC

clone_size: -
v_call: TRBV21-1
j_call: TRBJ1-1
d_call: -
cdr3_aa: CASSKGAGSTEAFF
cdr3_nt: TGTGCCAGCAGCAAAGGTGCAGGGTCCACTGAAGCTTTCTTT

clone_size: few
v_call: TRBV9
j_call: TRBJ1-1
d_call: -
cdr3_aa: CASSVGATNTEAFF
cdr3_nt: TGTGCCAGCAGCGTGGGGGCCACGAACACTGAAGCTTTCTTT

clone_size: -
v_call: TRBV7-9
j_call: TRBJ2-5
d_call: TRBD2
cdr3_aa: CASSLRVAGGQETQYF
cdr3_nt: TGTGCCAGCAGCTTGAGAGTAGCGGGGGGGCAAGAGACCCAGTACTTC

clone_size: once
v_call: TRBV5-1
j_call: TRBJ2-5
d_call: TRBD2
cdr3_aa: CACRAGSKETQYF
cdr3_nt: TGCGCCTGCCGAGCGGGGAGTAAGGAGACCCAGTACTTC

clone_size: -
v_call: TRBV2
j_call: TRBJ2-7
d_call: TRBD2
cdr3_aa: CASKYPGGSYEQYF
cdr3_nt: TGTGCCAGCAAGTACCCGGGGGGCTCCTACGAGCAGTACTTC

clone_size: -
v_call: TRBV9
j_call: TRBJ2-5
d_call: TRBD2
cdr3_aa: CASSKQSGGARETQYF
cdr3_nt: TGTGCCAGCAGCAAACAGAGCGGGGGGGCTCGGGAGACCCAGTACTTC

clone_size: -
v_call: TRBV7-3
j_call: TRBJ2-7
d_call: -
cdr3_aa: CASSLTRLDEQYF
cdr3_nt: TGTGCCAGCAGCTTAACGAGGCTTGACGAGCAGTACTTC

clone_size: -
v_call: TRBV5-4
j_call: TRBJ2-1
d_call: -
cdr3_aa: CASGGGSSSYNEQFF
cdr3_nt: TGTGCCAGCGGTGGGGGCTCGAGCTCCTACAATGAGCAGTTCTTC

clone_size: -
v_call: TRBV4-3
j_call: TRBJ1-1
d_call: -
cdr3_aa: CASSQAPQGGNTEAFF
cdr3_nt: TGCGCCAGCAGCCAAGCTCCGCAGGGAGGGAACACTGAAGCTTTCTTT

clone_size: -
v_call: TRBV7-9
j_call: TRBJ1-2
d_call: TRBD1
cdr3_aa: CASSLGMDRDRGYTF
cdr3_nt: TGTGCCAGCAGCTTAGGTATGGACAGGGATCGTGGCTACACCTTC

clone_size: -
v_call: TRBV7-9
j_call: TRBJ2-1
d_call: -
cdr3_aa: CSSSSRLGNEQFF
cdr3_nt: TGTTCCAGCAGCTCCCGACTAGGGAATGAGCAGTTCTTC

clone_size: -
v_call: TRBV5-1
j_call: TRBJ2-3
d_call: TRBD2
cdr3_aa: CASSFFGTSATDTQYF
cdr3_nt: TGCGCCAGCAGCTTCTTCGGGACTAGCGCGACAGATACGCAGTATTTT

clone_size: -
v_call: TRBV29-1
j_call: TRBJ2-1
d_call: TRBD2
cdr3_aa: CSVEPTSGGDNEQFF
cdr3_nt: TGCAGCGTTGAACCGACTAGCGGGGGGGACAATGAGCAGTTCTTC

clone_size: -
v_call: TRBV5-6
j_call: TRBJ1-5
d_call: -
cdr3_aa: CASSLGGVGSNQPQHF
cdr3_nt: TGTGCCAGCAGCTTGGGGGGGGTAGGTAGCAATCAGCCCCAGCATTTT

clone_size: -
v_call: TRBV7-9
j_call: TRBJ1-1
d_call: TRBD1
cdr3_aa: CASSPGTGEAFF
cdr3_nt: TGTGCCAGCAGCCCCGGGACAGGGGAAGCTTTCTTT

clone_size: -
v_call: TRBV27
j_call: TRBJ2-7
d_call: TRBD2
cdr3_aa: CASSPVTGLAWEQYF
cdr3_nt: TGTGCCAGCAGTCCGGTAACTGGACTAGCGTGGGAGCAGTACTTC

clone_size: -
v_call: TRBV27
j_call: TRBJ1-5
d_call: TRBD1
cdr3_aa: CASRTGGPGQPQHF
cdr3_nt: TGTGCCAGCAGGACAGGGGGCCCGGGTCAGCCCCAGCATTTT